Detailed here is one TCR beta chain. A sample-barcoded 5' primer and a J-beta primer mix were used in a second PCR of roughly 6 to 11 cycles. TCRdb analysed the 5' RACE reads with MiXCR anew, one entry per CDR3 protein. This sample has about 640,000 distinct CDR3 sequences, with approximately 30% found just once. These data are taken from a study of blood T cells in healthy people across ages. There are 15 residues in the CDR3. Per the germline V gene, CDR1 is SGHTA and CDR2 is FQGNSA. V lost 0 bases and J lost 6; bases outside the gene matches: 5. Sequenced: blood. The chain recombines TRBV7-2 with TRBJ2-1; 7 nucleotides align to TRBD1. The sequence was obtained from a woman over 75 in good health. CDR3 amino acids: CASSLAGRGSNEQFF. The CDR3 nucleotides read TGTGCCAGCAGCTTAGCGGGCAGGGGGAGCAATGAGCAGTTCTTC.